This passage covers 16 T cell receptor beta chains from one sample sequenced in a study of shared clonotypes between healthy human individuals. TCRdb's copy holds only in-frame clones and misses some; the assay was immunoSEQ multiplex PCR. This sample has over 1.5 million clones, with 95% to 99% found just once. Sequencing was carried out using naive CD4+ T cells sorted from blood. Subset in this sample: CD45RA+ positively selected. These TCRs come from a young man in good health.

The V call is TRBV7-3, the J call TRBJ2-1; the match to TRBD1 covers 9 bases. The J segment lost 7 bases and the V segment lost 2 bases, leaving 9 bases of the junction unmatched. Germline V CDR1 and CDR2: SGHTA, FQGTGA. The CDR3 length is 16 residues. DNA for the CDR3: TGTGCCAGCAGCTTAGACCCCGGGACAGGGAGGAATGAGCAGTTCTTC. Amino acids: CASSLDPGTGRNEQFF.

Regarding this clone: This specimen includes other DNA sequences encoding the same CDR3. This chain connects TRBV29-1 to TRBJ2-7; D remains unclear. Trimming took off 4 bases at V and 3 bases at J, with 7 bases between the two ends. The CDR3 spans 11 residues. Germline V gene lookup returns CDR1 SQVTM and CDR2 ANQGSEA. The CDR3 here is CSVGGLYEQYF. In DNA, the CDR3 is TGCAGCGTTGGCGGCCTCTACGAGCAGTACTTC.

J is TRBJ1-5 and V is TRBV10-3, with 7 bases identical to TRBD1. The germline V gene has CDR1 ENHRY and CDR2 SYGVKD. Trimming took 6 bases from V and 4 from J; bases not matched to a gene: 3. The CDR3 length is 13 residues. The CDR3 region is CAISDRVNQPQHF. The CDR3 coding sequence is TGTGCCATCAGCGACAGGGTGAATCAGCCCCAGCATTTT.

For this clone: At the DNA level, this CDR3 is encoded by other sequences in the same sample as well. This chain uses TRBV5-1 with TRBJ1-5; 8 bases line up with TRBD1. The length of the CDR3 is 14 residues. From germline, CDR1 is SGHRS and CDR2 YFSETQ. The junction had 6 bases not matched to a gene; V was cut back by 4 bases and J by 6 bases. CDR3 in DNA: TGCGCCAGCAGCCTAGGGACAGGCGGTCAGCCCCAGCATTTT. Encoded protein: CASSLGTGGQPQHF.

The chain has TRBV11-3 and TRBJ2-1, with 10 bases lining up with TRBD2. The J segment lost 6 bases and the V segment lost 1 base, leaving 9 bases of the junction unmatched. Germline CDR1 SGHNT, CDR2 YENEEA. The CDR3 runs 17 residues. This chain's CDR3 is CASSLVLAGVESNEQFF. DNA for the CDR3: TGTGCCAGCAGCTTAGTGCTAGCGGGAGTGGAGTCCAATGAGCAGTTCTTC.

This clone appeared once. J is TRBJ1-5 and V is TRBV6-5; D possibly corresponds to TRBD1 (5 bases). V was cut by 7 bases and J by 3 bases, with 13 bases left in between. The germline V gene encodes CDR1 MNHEY and CDR2 SVGAGI. The length of the CDR3 is 14 residues. The chain's CDR3 is CASTGNPSNQPQHF. CDR3 DNA: TGTGCCAGCACAGGGAACCCATCCAATCAGCCCCAGCATTTT.

V is TRBV21-1 and J is TRBJ1-5. TRBV21-1 is described as a pseudogene. This CDR3 has 23 residues. CDR3: CASSKAVLLGLAGTINSNQPQHF. CDR3 sequence (DNA): TGTGCCAGCAGCAAAGCGGTCTTATTAGGTCTTGCAGGGACCATTAATAGCAATCAGCCCCAGCATTTT.

The V call is TRBV7-8, the J call TRBJ2-1, with D maybe TRBD2 (7 bases). The CDR3 totals 14 residues. The germline V gene has CDR1 SGHVS and CDR2 FQNEAQ. With 8 bases removed from V and 6 bases from J, the gap between germline ends came to 17 bases. This CDR3 reads CASQIRGALNEQFF. The CDR3 nucleotides read TGTGCCAGCCAAATCCGGGGGGCCCTCAATGAGCAGTTCTTC.

V usage is TRBV7-9 and J usage is TRBJ1-3; TRBD1 is a possible D gene (5 bases). V lost 0 bases, J lost 0 bases, and 9 bases lay in between. CDR1 is SEHNR and CDR2 is FQNEAQ in the germline V gene (reference sequence). This CDR3 has 16 residues. The DNA for the CDR3 is TGTGCCAGCAGCTTAGCGGGCGGGACCTCTGGAAACACCATATATTTT. Translation gives CASSLAGGTSGNTIYF.

The genes are TRBV5-1 and TRBJ1-5; D remains unclear. Germline V gives CDR1 SGHRS, CDR2 YFSETQ. This CDR3 has 15 residues. The V and J ends lost 0 bases and 3 bases respectively, with 10 bases between them. The DNA for the CDR3 is TGCGCCAGCAGCTTGGCCGGCAGGTACAATCAGCCCCAGCATTTT. Encoded protein: CASSLAGRYNQPQHF. Drawing the rest from reference TRBV5-1 and TRBJ1-5, the complete variable domain is KAGVTQTPRYLIKTRGQQVTLSCSPISGHRSVSWYQQTPGQGLQFLFEYFSETQRNKGNFPGRFSGRQFSNSRSEMNVSTLELGDSALYLCASSLAGRYNQPQHFGDGTRLSIL.

The V call is TRBV6-6, the J call TRBJ1-5, with unresolved D. The ends were cut back, 5 bases at V and 4 bases at J, with 12 bases in the middle. The CDR3 runs 14 residues. CDR1 is MNHNY and CDR2 is SVGAGI in the germline V gene (reference sequence). The CDR3 nucleotides are TGTGCCAGCAGTCGTTATGGACGGAATCAGCCCCAGCATTTT. Translated: CASSRYGRNQPQHF.

As DNA, the CDR3 is TGTGCCAGCGTCCCTGGGGCAGTCTCGGACAATGAGCAGTTCTTC. Residues: CASVPGAVSDNEQFF. The V gene is TRBV2, the J gene TRBJ2-1, with D perhaps matching TRBD1 (5 bases). CDR1 and CDR2 from the germline V gene are SNHLY and FYNNEI. The CDR3 is made up of 15 amino acids. The germline V and J ends were trimmed by 8 bases and 5 bases, with 19 bases remaining between them.

This clone was recorded only once. One junction end does not reproduce the germline sequence, and a read error may be involved. This rearrangement joins TRBV11-2 to TRBJ2-6, with a possible D match to TRBD1 (6 bases). CDR1 and CDR2 from the germline V gene are SGHAT and FQNNGV. This CDR3 is built from 16 residues. CDR3 bases: TGTGCCAGCAGCTCAGCTCCAGGGGCTGGGGCCAACGTCCTGATTTTC. Translating it yields CASSSAPGAGANVLIF.

A note on this clone: This sample also contains other DNA sequences that code for the same CDR3. The chain carries TRBV20-1 and TRBJ2-7; D might be TRBD1 (6 bases). Trimming took off 5 bases at V and 5 bases at J, with 10 bases between the two ends. This CDR3 has 11 amino acids. CDR1 and CDR2 (germline): DFQATT, SNEGSKA (reference sequence). The CDR3 coding sequence is TGCAGTGCTTCACCAGGGGACGAGCAGTACTTC. Its translation: CSASPGDEQYF.

The chain has TRBV27 and TRBJ2-1; 10 positions agree with TRBD2. Trimming at V came to 4 bases and at J to 4 bases, leaving 16 bases not matched to a gene. Germline CDR1 reads MNHEY; CDR2 reads SMNVEV (reference sequence). The CDR3 consists of 19 residues. This CDR3 reads CASSSQKLVLAGGYNEQFF. CDR3 in DNA: TGTGCCAGCAGTTCCCAAAAACTAGTCTTAGCGGGAGGTTACAATGAGCAGTTCTTC.

V gene TRBV4-3 combines with J gene TRBJ1-2; the D is unclear. Germline V gives CDR1 LGHNA, CDR2 YSLEER. Trimming removed 0 bases at V and 3 bases at J, with 14 bases between. The CDR3 length is 16 residues. CDR3 in amino acids: CASSQDWAAKHYGYTF. DNA of the CDR3: TGCGCCAGCAGCCAAGACTGGGCGGCCAAACACTATGGCTACACCTTC.